The rows below give T cell receptor beta chains drawn from one sample of a study of T cell changes during pregnancy in multiple sclerosis. The table came from immunoSEQ multiplex PCR; TCRdb's copy has only in-frame clones and leaves some out. The sample has 55,000 to 85,000 clones; roughly 91% are singletons. The material sequenced was CD4+ T cells from peripheral blood mononuclear cells, taken after pregnancy. The source of these receptors is a female donor with multiple sclerosis, enrolled in a pregnancy study. The CDR3 runs from the conserved cysteine through the conserved F or W.

TRBV4-1,CASSQASGEGGPVFAQHF
TRBV7-9,CASSLVATSGSLTQYF
TRBV28,CASSDRVNEQYF
TRBV7-9,CASSSQGVGELFF
TRBV21-1,CASSVGLAGDTDTQYF
TRBV30,CAWGQGFSGYTF
TRBV27,CASSSGQGLYYEQYF
TRBV6-1,CASSFRTLNNSPLHF
TRBV29-1,CSVEIPDSYEQYF
TRBV29-1,CSVGVGGGTGNEQFF
TRBV2,CASSGLASSTDTQYF
TRBV19,CASSTQQGNAGYTF
TRBV11-2,CASSRDRGQSSGYTF
TRBV4-1,CASSQDPGRNYGYTF
TRBV7-2,CASSLVSGAGGRNTIYF
TRBV19,CASSTTGIGEKLFF
TRBV19,CASSRLAVDQPQHF
TRBV10-3,CAIGESGGRGTEAFF
TRBV19,CASSPDFRDRGDWRISYEQYF
TRBV9,CASSVAKGLYTDTQYF
TRBV5-4,CASSSAGNNEQFF
TRBV9,CASSVAQGTYNEQFF